The subject of this entry is one TCR beta chain. Relative to the germline gene, one junction end is altered; a read error may explain this. This sample stems from a study of blood T cells in healthy people across ages. The length of the CDR3 is 13 residues. CDR1 ENHRY and CDR2 SYGVKD come from the germline V gene. A sample-barcoded 5' primer and a J-beta primer mix were used in a second PCR of about 7 to 11 cycles. Each cDNA molecule, via a template-switch adaptor with 12 random nucleotides, was tagged. MiXCR, run by TCRdb on the 5' RACE reads, gives a single entry per CDR3 protein. The table has about 650,000 distinct CDR3 sequences, 32% seen once.

The TCR sequence derives from a woman older than 75 in good health. Sample: blood. The chain has TRBV10-3 and TRBJ1-2, with D possibly TRBD1 on 5 matching bases. This CDR3 reads CAIRIGGTYDYTF. The CDR3 DNA reads as TGTGCCATCCGCATCGGGGGGACCTATGACTACACCTTC.